This T cell receptor (beta chain) derives from a study of T cell repertoires in cytomegalovirus infection. Study at large: Indicated by public TCR beta signatures were CMV infection and matching HLA type. Study-level points and caveats: Summed frequency of public TCR beta families distinguished CMV carriers with the relevant HLA. CMV-specific HLA-C-restricted TCR beta clonotypes dominated the ex vivo response.

Trimming left V 4 bases short and J 6 bases short, with 12 bases between. Germline lookup yields CDR1 MNHNS and CDR2 SASEGT. The length of the CDR3 is 14 residues. Using its own MiXCR run on the reads, TCRdb lists one record per CDR3 protein. The sample records 130,000 or so distinct CDR3 sequences, about 6% being singletons. This clonotype was seen at least ten times. Its antigen remains unknown. The source of this sequence is a human donor in good health (CMV status not recorded). Some clones in this sample may be carry-over from other donors' samples. Sequenced input: PBMCs. The gene calls are TRBV6-1 and TRBJ2-2; either TRBD1 or TRBD2 may supply D (5 bases each). The CDR3 DNA sequence: TGTGCCAGCAGTGCTAGGGACGTCCCCGGGGAGCTGTTTTTT. Translated: CASSARDVPGELFF.